This T cell receptor (beta chain) originates from a study of vaccination and CD4 T cells after COVID-19. As regards this clonotype: The antigen is not known.

Oncomine TCR Beta short-read sequencing was applied to DNA from cultured CD4+ T cells. TCRdb independently ran MiXCR on the PCR reads; one entry per CDR3 protein. The repertoire has some 10,000 distinct CDR3 sequences, approximately 63% of them found once; the top ten carry roughly a sixth. Treatment given: approximately nine-day PBMC culture with coronavirus spike peptide pools or control peptides (ViraFEST assay). Input material: CD4+ T cells from blood, cultured in vitro. This clonotype was sampled from a human donor who had recovered from COVID-19.

CDR3 loop: CSARVGQGNTEAFF. The CDR3 bases are TGCAGTGCTAGAGTGGGGCAGGGGAACACTGAAGCTTTCTTT. The chain employs TRBV20-1 and TRBJ1-1, with a tentative D call TRBD1 (5 bases). This CDR3 is 14 amino acids long. V lost 1 base and J 1 base, leaving 10 bases between the germline ends. CDR1 DFQATT and CDR2 SNEGSKA come from the germline V gene (reference sequence).